The 28 T cell receptor beta chains in this list originate from one sample, sequenced in a study of tumor-infiltrating lymphocytes in primary liver carcinoma. The investigators made TCR beta cDNA from about 510 ng total RNA, using a constant-region primer. Three nested multiplex PCR rounds, a slightly modified ARM-PCR, produced the libraries for TCR beta. For approximately 9 cycles apiece, the opening two PCR rounds ran with TRBV1-TRBV30 forward primers and a C-beta reverse primer. TCRdb processed the multiplex PCR reads anew with MiXCR; each CDR3 protein has one entry. The table records around 47,000 distinct CDR3 sequences, approximately 70% of them present only once. Unsorted bulk tissue (about 20-30 mg) underwent RNA and DNA co-extraction. Sequencing used liver tumor tissue from sampling region 2. Stated subset: tumor region T2, inferior pole. Receptor source: a man between 40 and 49 years old with primary liver carcinoma and hepatitis B virus infection.

This rearrangement joins TRBV5-1 to TRBJ1-3; D might be TRBD1 (5 bases). The CDR3 has 14 amino acids. Germline CDR1 and CDR2: SGHRS and YFSETQ. Trimming took off 8 bases at V and 4 bases at J, with 16 bases between the two ends. In DNA form, the CDR3 reads TGCGCCAGTAGCGACAGATCGAGCGGAAACACCATATATTTT. This sequence encodes CASSDRSSGNTIYF. Combining the CDR3 with reference TRBV5-1 and TRBJ1-3 gives the whole variable domain KAGVTQTPRYLIKTRGQQVTLSCSPISGHRSVSWYQQTPGQGLQFLFEYFSETQRNKGNFPGRFSGRQFSNSRSEMNVSTLELGDSALYLCASSDRSSGNTIYFGEGSWLTVV.

The chain joins TRBV29-1 to TRBJ2-1; no reliable D call. Germline CDR1 reads SQVTM; CDR2 reads ANQGSEA. The CDR3 extends over 10 amino acids. Deletions cut 6 bases from V and 14 bases from J, with 14 bases between. The CDR3 region has the DNA TGCAGCGTGATAGTATACGAGGAGTTCTTC. This encodes CSVIVYEEFF.

Note on this clonotype: A much larger clone is a single base away; this may be a read error. This chain joins TRBV28 and TRBJ2-4; D is undetermined. The V gene's germline CDR1 is MDHEN and CDR2 SYDVKM. V was cut by 6 bases and J by 9 bases, with 15 bases left in between. The CDR3 runs 13 residues. The CDR3 DNA is TGTGCCAGCAGACGCAATCTGGAAGCCATTCAGTACTTC. Translating it yields CASRRNLEAIQYF.

This clonotype was seen only a few times. The chain links TRBV14 to TRBJ2-1, with TRBD2 identical over 8 bases. V lost 6 bases and J lost 15; bases outside the gene matches: 22. Germline V gene lookup returns CDR1 SGHDN and CDR2 FVKESK. The CDR3 contains 16 residues. The CDR3 loop is CASSAVAGWVNNKRFF. The CDR3 DNA sequence: TGTGCCAGCAGTGCCGTAGCGGGGTGGGTAAACAATAAGCGGTTCTTC. Using reference TRBV14 and TRBJ2-1 for the parts outside the CDR3, the full variable domain is EAGVTQFPSHSVIEKGQTVTLRCDPISGHDNLYWYRRVMGKEIKFLLHFVKESKQDESGMPNNRFLAERTGGTYSTLKVQPAELEDSGVYFCASSAVAGWVNNKRFFGPGTRLTVL.

In regard to this clonotype: The junction does not match germline at one end; this may be a read error. The chain links TRBV11-3 to TRBJ2-1, with D uncertain. The CDR3 is 12 residues long. The germline CDR1 and CDR2 sequences are SGHNT and YENEEA. CDR3 protein: CAGSLNPNEQFF. As DNA, the CDR3 is TGTGCCGGCAGCTTAAATCCCAATGAACAGTTCTTC.

About this clonotype: A much larger clone lies one base from this, so it may be a read error. No conserved phenylalanine or tryptophan is present at the end of the CDR3, so a read error is the likely explanation. The V gene is TRBV28, the J gene TRBJ2-1; D uncertain. The CDR3 length is 15 residues. Germline CDR1 reads MDHEN; CDR2 reads SYDVKM. CDR3 protein: CASRLISGSYIEQFL. CDR3 nucleotides: TGTGCCAGCAGACTAATCTCGGGCTCCTACATTGAGCAGTTCCTC.

In this sample, this clonotype turned up once. The chain combines TRBV11-2 with TRBJ2-1, with 7 bases that match TRBD2. With V trimmed by 1 base and J by 6 bases, 6 bases remained unmatched. The CDR3 loop spans 15 amino acids. Germline-derived CDR1 and CDR2 are SGHAT and FQNNGV. The CDR3 bases are TGTGCCAGCAGCTTAGGTGTGGGACTAATCAATGAGCAGTTCTTC. Amino acids: CASSLGVGLINEQFF.

In its sample, this clonotype was seen once. A read error may produce the germline difference seen at one junction end. The gene calls are TRBV29-1 and TRBJ2-5; D unclear. This CDR3 has 13 amino acids. Germline V gene sequence: CDR1 SQVTM, CDR2 ANQGSEA. CDR3 nucleotide sequence: TGCAGCACTTTCGGATCCGGCCAAGAGACCCTGTACTTC. It specifies CSTFGSGQETLYF.

As concerns this clonotype: The conserved phenylalanine or tryptophan is not found at the CDR3 terminus, so this likely reflects a read error. The rearrangement joins TRBV2 to TRBJ2-1, with 10 bases lining up with TRBD2. Germline V CDR1 and CDR2: SNHLY, FYNNEI. The CDR3 loop spans 16 amino acids. J was trimmed by 4 bases and V by 6 bases; bases with no gene match: 9. CDR3 coding DNA: TGTGCCAGCAGGTTCGGACTAGCGGTCTTTTACAATGAGCAGTTCTCC. This codes for CASRFGLAVFYNEQFS.

This clonotype was seen only once. A junction boundary mismatches the germline segment, possibly from a read error. The CDR3 reads CASTLGLNTEAFF. The CDR3 nucleotides read TGTGCCAGTACCTTAGGCCTGAACACTGAGGCTTTCTTT. The V and J genes are TRBV11-2 and TRBJ1-1; D gene uncertain. In germline, CDR1 is SGHAT, CDR2 FQNNGV. The CDR3 is 13 residues long.

The DNA for the CDR3 is TGTGCCAGCAGCCTACAAGGGGCACTGACGAATCAGTGCCAGCATTTT. Translating gives CASSLQGALTNQCQHF. The chain recombines TRBV11-2 with TRBJ1-5, with D perhaps TRBD1 (5 bases). Trimming shortened V by 5 bases and J by 12 bases, and 26 bases separated the two germline ends. CDR1 SGHAT and CDR2 FQNNGV come from the germline V gene. This CDR3 has 16 amino acids.

The V and J genes are TRBV5-8 and TRBJ2-5; D is unresolved. The CDR3 runs 15 residues. Trimming pared 5 bases from V and 2 bases from J, leaving 16 bases between. The germline CDR1 and CDR2 sequences are SGHTS and YDEGEE. CDR3 region: CASRMTEGGQETQYF. CDR3 coding DNA: TGTGCCAGCAGGATGACGGAAGGTGGGCAAGAGACCCAGTACTTC.

Remarks on this clonotype: Sequence at one end of the junction differs from germline and may be a read error. This sequence joins TRBV11-2 and TRBJ2-7; D possibly matches TRBD1 or TRBD2 (5 bases each). Per the germline V gene, CDR1 is SGHAT and CDR2 is FQNNGV. The CDR3 totals 15 residues. CDR3 in amino acids: CASSLRWTRENEQYF. The CDR3 DNA is TGTGCCAGCAGCTTACGATGGACAAGGGAGAACGAGCAATACTTC. The complete variable domain, with remaining parts taken from reference TRBV11-2 and TRBJ2-7, reads EAGVAQSPRYKIIEKRQSVAFWCNPISGHATLYWYQQILGQGPKLLIQFQNNGVVDDSQLPKDRFSAERLKGVDSTLKIQPAKLEDSAVYLCASSLRWTRENEQYFGPGTRLTVT.

Points on this clonotype: A read error is likely, as this CDR3 ends without the conserved phenylalanine or tryptophan. This rearrangement joins TRBV11-2 to TRBJ2-1; tentative D call: TRBD1 (6 bases). The CDR3 is 17 residues long. The V end lost 10 bases, the J end lost 0 bases, and 22 bases lay between the germline ends. Per the germline V gene, CDR1 is SGHAT and CDR2 is FQNNGV. The CDR3 region has the DNA TGTGCCAACTGCTTAGGTAACAGGGCGGGCTCCTACAATGAGCAGTTCCTC. This gives the protein CANCLGNRAGSYNEQFL.

This chain uses TRBV4-3 with TRBJ1-2; TRBD1 might be the D (6 bases). The CDR3 loop spans 15 amino acids. The V gene's germline CDR1 is LGHNA and CDR2 YSLEER. V dropped 9 bases and J dropped 6 bases, with 23 bases sitting between them. Here the CDR3 reads CARGQDTRGPHGYTF. The CDR3 nucleotides are TGCGCCAGAGGCCAAGATACGCGGGGGCCTCATGGCTACACCTTC.

V gene TRBV29-1 combines with J gene TRBJ1-1, with a tentative D call TRBD1 (6 bases). This CDR3 region has 14 residues. Germline values: CDR1 SQVTM, CDR2 ANQGSEA. Trimming removed 6 bases at V and 3 bases at J, with 17 bases between. CDR3 coding DNA: TGCAGCGTCGTCCGAGGGGGGGTGGACACTGAAGCTTTCTTT. Protein product: CSVVRGGVDTEAFF.

Note on this clonotype: The conserved phenylalanine or tryptophan normally closing the CDR3 is absent here, so this likely arose from a read error. The V gene is TRBV4-1, the J gene TRBJ2-6, with a tentative D call TRBD1 (5 bases). CDR3 length: 17 amino acids. Germline V gene lookup returns CDR1 MGHRA and CDR2 YSYEKL. CDR3 bases: TGCGCCAGCAGTCAAGAAGTGGCAGGGTGGGGGGCCAACGTCCTGACTCTC. Its translation: CASSQEVAGWGANVLTL.

This clonotype was detected many times. The chain joins TRBV19 to TRBJ1-1; 8 bases agree with TRBD1. The germline V gene encodes CDR1 LNHDA and CDR2 SQIVND (reference sequence). This CDR3 has 13 amino acids. V gave up 8 bases and J gave up 7 bases; unmatched junction bases: 9. Here the CDR3 DNA reads TGTGCCAGTCAGGGGGCCGCTTTGAATGAAGCTTTCTTT. Its translation is CASQGAALNEAFF.

This clonotype showed up just once. The gene calls are TRBV7-2 and TRBJ1-1, with D perhaps matching TRBD1 (6 bases). This CDR3 has 17 amino acids. Germline-derived CDR1 and CDR2 are SGHTA and FQGNSA. V was pared by 1 base and J by 0 bases, with 15 bases between. The DNA for the CDR3 is TGTGCCAGCAGCTTAGGAGGGGGGGCACCCATGAACACTGAAGCTTTCTTT. This sequence encodes CASSLGGGAPMNTEAFF.

A note on this clonotype: No conserved phenylalanine or tryptophan is present at the end of the CDR3, so a read error is the likely explanation. The rearrangement joins TRBV6-1 to TRBJ1-1; D perhaps matches TRBD1 (6 bases). CDR3 size: 17 residues. CDR1 MNHNS and CDR2 SASEGT come from the germline V gene. CDR3 coding DNA: TGTGCCAGCAGCGAAGGTGAAGGGCAGGGGACTAACACTGAAGCTTTCTAT. As protein: CASSEGEGQGTNTEAFY.

This clonotype has a handful of counts. The chain joins TRBV10-3 to TRBJ1-5, with D uncertain. TRBJ2-3 matches the DNA end more closely, so the J call is doubtful. Germline CDR1 ENHRY, CDR2 SYGVKD. This CDR3 is built from 14 residues. The chain's CDR3 is CAISETVNNQPQYF. CDR3 bases: TGTGCCATCAGTGAGACAGTAAACAATCAGCCCCAGTATTTT.

The chain carries TRBV5-4 and TRBJ2-1; D ambiguous. The germline V gene encodes CDR1 SGHNT and CDR2 YYREEE (reference sequence). The V and J ends lost 3 bases and 16 bases respectively, with 14 bases between them. The CDR3 has 11 amino acids. CDR3 coding DNA: TGTGCCAGCAGCTCCTACAATGAGCGATTCTTC. This sequence encodes CASSSYNERFF.

A note on this clonotype: The junction does not match germline at one end; this may be a read error. The chain recombines TRBV28 with TRBJ2-2; D assignment may be TRBD1 or TRBD2 (5 bases each). CDR1 MDHEN and CDR2 SYDVKM come from the germline V gene. CDR3 size: 14 residues. The chain's CDR3 is CSSSPGTNTGELFF. The CDR3 nucleotides are TGTTCCAGCAGCCCCGGGACCAACACCGGGGAACTGTTTTTT. Drawing the rest from reference TRBV28 and TRBJ2-2, the complete variable domain is DVKVTQSSRYLVKRTGEKVFLECVQDMDHENMFWYRQDPGLGLRLIYFSYDVKMKEKGDIPEGYSVSREKKERFSLILESASTNQTSMYLCSSSPGTNTGELFFGEGSRLTVL.

Remarks on this clonotype: Since no conserved phenylalanine or tryptophan closes the CDR3, a read error is the likely cause. This chain connects TRBV14 to TRBJ2-3; no definite D call. CDR1 and CDR2 from the germline V gene are SGHDN and FVKESK. The CDR3 runs to 12 residues. This CDR3 reads CASSQTTYTQYL. The CDR3, as DNA: TGTGCCAGCAGCCAAACCACATATACGCAGTATCTC.

V usage is TRBV14 and J usage is TRBJ2-3; D gene uncertain. The V and J ends lost 2 bases and 11 bases respectively, with 11 bases between them. The CDR3 loop spans 12 amino acids. CDR1 is SGHDN and CDR2 is FVKESK in the germline V gene. CDR3 in DNA: TGTGCCAGCAGCCAAACCACGAATATGCAGTATTTT. It is translated as CASSQTTNMQYF.

Worth noting for this clonotype: Compared with germline, one end of the junction differs, possibly owing to a read error. V gene TRBV6-1 combines with J gene TRBJ2-7, with 7 bases that match TRBD1. The germline gives CDR1 MNHNS, CDR2 SASEGT. The CDR3 is 15 amino acids. DNA of the CDR3: TGTACCAGCAGTGAAACAGGGGTCAGCTCCTACATGCAATACTTC. It encodes CTSSETGVSSYMQYF.

This clonotype was seen at least ten times. The chain recombines TRBV28 with TRBJ1-1; TRBD1 aligns across 11 bases. This CDR3 is 16 amino acids long. CDR1 is MDHEN and CDR2 is SYDVKM in the germline V gene. With V trimmed by 3 bases and J by 5 bases, 8 bases remained unmatched. The DNA for the CDR3 is TGTGCCAGCAGTTTGGCGGGACAGGGGGAGGGGACTGAAGCTTTCTTT. Residues: CASSLAGQGEGTEAFF.

The rearrangement joins TRBV12-5 to TRBJ2-2; D assignment may be TRBD1 or TRBD2 (6 bases each). V was pared by 0 bases and J by 2 bases, with 16 bases between. The CDR3 spans 18 residues. CDR1 and CDR2 from the germline V gene are LGHNT and FRNRAP. In DNA, the CDR3 is TGTGCTAGTGGTTTGGTACAGGGCGGAGGGCGAAACACCGGGGAGCTGTTTTTT. Translating it yields CASGLVQGGGRNTGELFF.